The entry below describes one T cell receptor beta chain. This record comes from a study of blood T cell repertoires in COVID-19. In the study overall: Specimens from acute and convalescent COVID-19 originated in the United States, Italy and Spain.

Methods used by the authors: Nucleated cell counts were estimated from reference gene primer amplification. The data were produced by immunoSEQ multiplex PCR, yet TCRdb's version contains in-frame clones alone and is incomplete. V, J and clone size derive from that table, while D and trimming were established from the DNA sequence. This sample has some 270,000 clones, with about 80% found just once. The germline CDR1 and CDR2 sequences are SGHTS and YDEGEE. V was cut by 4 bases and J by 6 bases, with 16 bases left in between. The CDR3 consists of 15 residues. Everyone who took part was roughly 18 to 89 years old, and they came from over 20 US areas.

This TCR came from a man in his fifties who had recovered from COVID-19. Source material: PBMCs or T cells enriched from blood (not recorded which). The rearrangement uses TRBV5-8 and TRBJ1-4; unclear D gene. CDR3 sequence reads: CASSRGSGADEKLFF. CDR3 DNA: TGTGCCAGCAGCCGAGGGTCGGGTGCTGATGAAAAACTGTTTTTT.